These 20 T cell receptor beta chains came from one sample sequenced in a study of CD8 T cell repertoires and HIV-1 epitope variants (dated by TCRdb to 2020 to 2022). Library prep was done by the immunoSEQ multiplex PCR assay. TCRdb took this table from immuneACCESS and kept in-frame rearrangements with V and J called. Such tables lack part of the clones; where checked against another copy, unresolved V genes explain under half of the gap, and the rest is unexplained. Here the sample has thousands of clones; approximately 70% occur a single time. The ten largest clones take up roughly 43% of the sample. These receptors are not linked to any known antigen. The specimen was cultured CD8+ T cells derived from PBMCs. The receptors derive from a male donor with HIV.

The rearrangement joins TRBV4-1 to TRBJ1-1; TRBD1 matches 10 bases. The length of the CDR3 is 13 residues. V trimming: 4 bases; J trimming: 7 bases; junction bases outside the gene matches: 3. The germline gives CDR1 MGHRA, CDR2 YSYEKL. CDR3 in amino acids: CASSLGQGVEAFF. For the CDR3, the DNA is TGCGCCAGCAGCCTTGGACAGGGGGTTGAAGCTTTCTTT.

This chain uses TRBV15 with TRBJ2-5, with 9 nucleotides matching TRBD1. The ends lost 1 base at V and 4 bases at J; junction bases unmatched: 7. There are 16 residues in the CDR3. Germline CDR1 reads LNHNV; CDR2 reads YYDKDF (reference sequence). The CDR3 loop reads CATSRGTDRGGETQYF. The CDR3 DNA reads TGTGCCACCAGCAGAGGGACGGACAGGGGAGGAGAGACCCAGTACTTC.

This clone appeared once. CDR3 protein: CASSQDTDTQYF. DNA of the CDR3: TGCGCCAGCAGCCAAGACACAGATACGCAGTATTTT. The V call is TRBV4-3, the J call TRBJ2-3; no definite D call. Germline V gene lookup returns CDR1 LGHNA and CDR2 YSLEER. CDR3 size: 12 residues. Trimming took 0 bases from V and 2 from J, leaving 0 bases between them.

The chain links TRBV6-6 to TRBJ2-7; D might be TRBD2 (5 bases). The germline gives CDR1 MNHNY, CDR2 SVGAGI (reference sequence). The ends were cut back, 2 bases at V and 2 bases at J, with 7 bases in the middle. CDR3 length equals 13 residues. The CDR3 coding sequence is TGTGCCAGCAGTTACGAGGGAGCCTACGAGCAGTACTTC. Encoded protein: CASSYEGAYEQYF.

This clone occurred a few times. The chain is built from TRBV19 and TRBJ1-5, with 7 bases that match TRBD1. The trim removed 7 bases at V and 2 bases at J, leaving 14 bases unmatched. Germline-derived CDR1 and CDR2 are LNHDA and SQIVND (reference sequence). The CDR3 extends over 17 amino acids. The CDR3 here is CASTVGQERLGNQPQHF. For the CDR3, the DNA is TGTGCCAGTACCGTAGGACAGGAACGGTTGGGCAATCAGCCCCAGCATTTT.

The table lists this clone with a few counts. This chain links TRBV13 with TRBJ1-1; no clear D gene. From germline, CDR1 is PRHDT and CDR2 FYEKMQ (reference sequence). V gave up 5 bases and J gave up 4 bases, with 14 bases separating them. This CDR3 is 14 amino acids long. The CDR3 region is CASSPKRASTEAFF. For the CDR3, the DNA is TGTGCCAGCAGCCCCAAGAGGGCTTCCACTGAAGCTTTCTTT.

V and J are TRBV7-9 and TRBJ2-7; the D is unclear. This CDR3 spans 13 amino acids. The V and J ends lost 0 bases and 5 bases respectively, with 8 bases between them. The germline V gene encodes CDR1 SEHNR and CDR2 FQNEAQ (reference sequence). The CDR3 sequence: CASSLALRDEQYF. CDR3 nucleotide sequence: TGTGCCAGCAGCTTAGCGTTAAGGGACGAGCAGTACTTC.

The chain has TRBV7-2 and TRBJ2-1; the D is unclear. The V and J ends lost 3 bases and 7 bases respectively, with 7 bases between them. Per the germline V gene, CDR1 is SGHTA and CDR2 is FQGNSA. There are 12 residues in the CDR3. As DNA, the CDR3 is TGTGCCAGCAGCTTCCGTTCGAATGAGCAGTTCTTC. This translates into CASSFRSNEQFF.

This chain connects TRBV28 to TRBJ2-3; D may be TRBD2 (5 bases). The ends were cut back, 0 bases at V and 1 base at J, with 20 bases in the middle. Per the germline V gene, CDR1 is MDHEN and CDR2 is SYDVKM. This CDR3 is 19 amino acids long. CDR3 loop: CASSLWGSADRRGTDTQYF. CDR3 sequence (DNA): TGTGCCAGCAGTTTATGGGGGAGTGCTGACCGAAGGGGCACAGATACGCAGTATTTT.

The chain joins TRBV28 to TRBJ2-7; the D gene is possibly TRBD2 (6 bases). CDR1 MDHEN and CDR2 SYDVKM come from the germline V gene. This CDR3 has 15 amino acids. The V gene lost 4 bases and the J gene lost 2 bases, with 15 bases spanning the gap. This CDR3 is CASSSPGVSPYEQYF. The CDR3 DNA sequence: TGTGCCAGCAGTTCTCCGGGGGTTTCGCCCTACGAGCAGTACTTC.

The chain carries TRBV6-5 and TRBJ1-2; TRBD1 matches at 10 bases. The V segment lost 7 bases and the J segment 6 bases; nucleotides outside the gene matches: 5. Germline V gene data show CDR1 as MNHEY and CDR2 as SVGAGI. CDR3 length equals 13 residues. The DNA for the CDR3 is TGTGCCAGCACCATGACAGGGGGCGATGGCTACACCTTC. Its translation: CASTMTGGDGYTF.

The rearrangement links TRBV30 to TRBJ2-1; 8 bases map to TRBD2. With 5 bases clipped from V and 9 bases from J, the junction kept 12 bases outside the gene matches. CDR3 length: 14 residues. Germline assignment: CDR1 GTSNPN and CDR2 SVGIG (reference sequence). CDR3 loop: CAWEHPGGPGEQFF. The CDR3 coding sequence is TGTGCCTGGGAGCACCCGGGGGGGCCGGGTGAGCAGTTCTTC.

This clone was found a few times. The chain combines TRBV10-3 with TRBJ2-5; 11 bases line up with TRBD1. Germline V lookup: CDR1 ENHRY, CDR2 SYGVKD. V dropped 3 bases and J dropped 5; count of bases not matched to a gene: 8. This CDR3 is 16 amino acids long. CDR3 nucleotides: TGTGCCATCAGTGACCCCGGACAGGGGGCCGGGGAGACCCAGTACTTC. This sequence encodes CAISDPGQGAGETQYF.

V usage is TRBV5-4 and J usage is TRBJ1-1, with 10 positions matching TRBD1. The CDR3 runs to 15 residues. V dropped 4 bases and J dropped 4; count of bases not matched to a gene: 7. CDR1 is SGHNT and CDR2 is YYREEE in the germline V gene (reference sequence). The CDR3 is CASSDDRGQGTEAFF. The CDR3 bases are TGTGCCAGCAGCGACGACAGGGGGCAGGGCACTGAAGCTTTCTTT.

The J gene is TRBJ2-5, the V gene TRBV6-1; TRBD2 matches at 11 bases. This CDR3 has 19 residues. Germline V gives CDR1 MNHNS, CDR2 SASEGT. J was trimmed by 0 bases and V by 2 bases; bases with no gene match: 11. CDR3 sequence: CASSEKLAGALGYQETQYF. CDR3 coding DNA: TGTGCCAGCAGTGAAAAACTAGCGGGAGCGTTAGGGTACCAAGAGACCCAGTACTTC.

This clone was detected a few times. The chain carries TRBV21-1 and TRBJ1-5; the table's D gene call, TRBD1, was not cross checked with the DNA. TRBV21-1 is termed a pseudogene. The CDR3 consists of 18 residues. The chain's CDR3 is CASSGKTQGINSNQPQHF. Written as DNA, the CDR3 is TGTGCCAGCAGCGGTAAGACGCAGGGGATTAATAGCAATCAGCCCCAGCATTTT.

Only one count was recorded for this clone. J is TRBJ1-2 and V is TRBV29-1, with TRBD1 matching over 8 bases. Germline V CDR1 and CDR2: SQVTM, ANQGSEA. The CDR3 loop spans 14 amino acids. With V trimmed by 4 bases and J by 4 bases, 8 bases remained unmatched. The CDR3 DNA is TGCAGCGTTGGGATTAGTACAGGGGGCTATGGCTACACCTTC. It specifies CSVGISTGGYGYTF.

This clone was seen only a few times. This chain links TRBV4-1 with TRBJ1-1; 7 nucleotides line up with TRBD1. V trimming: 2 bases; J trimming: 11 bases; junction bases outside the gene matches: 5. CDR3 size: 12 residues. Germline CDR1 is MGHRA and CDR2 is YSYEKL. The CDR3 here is CASSQLGGGAFF. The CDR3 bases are TGCGCCAGCAGCCAACTAGGGGGCGGTGCTTTCTTT.

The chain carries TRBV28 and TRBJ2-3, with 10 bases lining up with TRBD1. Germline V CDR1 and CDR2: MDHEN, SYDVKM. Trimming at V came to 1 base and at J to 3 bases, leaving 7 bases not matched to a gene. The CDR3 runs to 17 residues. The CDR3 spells CASSLFGTGEGTDTQYF. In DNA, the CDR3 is TGTGCCAGCAGTTTATTCGGGACAGGGGAAGGGACAGATACGCAGTATTTT.

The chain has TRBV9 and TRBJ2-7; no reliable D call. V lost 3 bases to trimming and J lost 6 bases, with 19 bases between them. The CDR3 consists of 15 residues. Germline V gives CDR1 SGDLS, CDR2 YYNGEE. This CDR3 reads CASSAPDAAPLEQYF. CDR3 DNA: TGTGCCAGCAGCGCCCCCGACGCGGCTCCCCTCGAGCAGTACTTC.